The TCR beta chain described here comes from a study of neoadjuvant anti-PD-1 for oral cavity cancer. Study-level findings and limits: Higher pretreatment blood Treg/Th17 ratios correlated with higher pretreatment blood and lower post-treatment tumor TCRbeta clonality.

These oral cavity squamous cell carcinomas were HPV-negative and locally advanced. Note on this clone: Its antigen is undetermined.

TCRdb's copy holds only in-frame clones and misses some; the assay was immunoSEQ multiplex PCR. The top ten clones hold around 3.1% of a sample with around 81,000 clones, approximately 84% of them seen once. This CDR3 contains 16 residues. J lost 4 bases, V lost 0 bases, and 6 bases had no gene match. The germline CDR1 and CDR2 sequences are SGDLS and YYNGEE. The rearrangement uses TRBV9 and TRBJ2-1; 8 nucleotides align to TRBD2. The clonotype originates from a person aged 40 to 85 with oral cavity squamous cell carcinoma. Sequenced material: PBMCs, taken before nivolumab (anti-PD-1) treatment. CDR3 residues: CASSVVGTRTYNEQFF. Written as DNA, the CDR3 is TGTGCCAGCAGCGTAGTCGGGACTAGGACATACAATGAGCAGTTCTTC. The full variable domain, its missing parts supplied by reference TRBV9 and TRBJ2-1, is DSGVTQTPKHLITATGQRVTLRCSPRSGDLSVYWYQQSLDQGLQFLIQYYNGEERAKGNILERFSAQQFPDLHSELNLSSLELGDSALYFCASSVVGTRTYNEQFFGPGTRLTVL.